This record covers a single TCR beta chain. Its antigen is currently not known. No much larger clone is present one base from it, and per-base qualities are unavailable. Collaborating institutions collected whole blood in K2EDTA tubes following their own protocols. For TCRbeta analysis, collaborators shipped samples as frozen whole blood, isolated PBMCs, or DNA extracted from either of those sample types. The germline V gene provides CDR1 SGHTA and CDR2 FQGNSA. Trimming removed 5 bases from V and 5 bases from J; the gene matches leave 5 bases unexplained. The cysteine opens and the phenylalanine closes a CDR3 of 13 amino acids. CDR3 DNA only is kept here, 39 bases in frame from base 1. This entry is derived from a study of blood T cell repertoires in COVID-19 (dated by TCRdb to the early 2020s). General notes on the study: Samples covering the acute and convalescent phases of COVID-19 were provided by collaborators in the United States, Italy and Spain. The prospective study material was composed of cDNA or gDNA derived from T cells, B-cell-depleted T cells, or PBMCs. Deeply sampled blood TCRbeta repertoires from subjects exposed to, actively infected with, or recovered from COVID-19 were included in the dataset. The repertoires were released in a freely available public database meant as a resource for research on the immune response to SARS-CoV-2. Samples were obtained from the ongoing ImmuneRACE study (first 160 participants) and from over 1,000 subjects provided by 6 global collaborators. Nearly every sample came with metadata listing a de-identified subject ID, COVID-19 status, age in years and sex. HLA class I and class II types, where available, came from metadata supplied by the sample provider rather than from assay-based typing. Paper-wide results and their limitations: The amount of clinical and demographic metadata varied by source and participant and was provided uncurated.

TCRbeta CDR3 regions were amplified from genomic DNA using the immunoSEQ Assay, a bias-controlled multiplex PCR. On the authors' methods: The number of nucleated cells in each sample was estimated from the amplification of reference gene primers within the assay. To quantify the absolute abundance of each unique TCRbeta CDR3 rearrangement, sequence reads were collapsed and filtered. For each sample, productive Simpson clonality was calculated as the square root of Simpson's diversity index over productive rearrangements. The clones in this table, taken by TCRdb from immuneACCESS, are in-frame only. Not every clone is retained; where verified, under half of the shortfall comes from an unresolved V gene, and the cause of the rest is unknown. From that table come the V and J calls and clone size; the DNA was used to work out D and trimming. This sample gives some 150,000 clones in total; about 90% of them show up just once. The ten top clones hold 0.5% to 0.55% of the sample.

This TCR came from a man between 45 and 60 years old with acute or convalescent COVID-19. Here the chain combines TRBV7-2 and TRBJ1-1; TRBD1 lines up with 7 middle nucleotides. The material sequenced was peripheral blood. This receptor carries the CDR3 CASSQQGRTEAFF. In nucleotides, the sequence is TGTGCCAGCAGCCAACAGGGGAGGACTGAAGCTTTCTTT.